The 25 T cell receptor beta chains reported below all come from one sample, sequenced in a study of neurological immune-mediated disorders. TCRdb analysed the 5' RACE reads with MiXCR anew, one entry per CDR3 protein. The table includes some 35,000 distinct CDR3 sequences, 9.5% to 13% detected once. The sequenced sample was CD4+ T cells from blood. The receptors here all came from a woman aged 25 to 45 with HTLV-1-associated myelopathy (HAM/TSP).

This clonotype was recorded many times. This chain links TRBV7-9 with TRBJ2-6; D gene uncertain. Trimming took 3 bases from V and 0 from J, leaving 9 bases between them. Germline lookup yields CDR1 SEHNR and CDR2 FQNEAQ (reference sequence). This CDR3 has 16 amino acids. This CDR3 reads CASSLGGSSGANVLTF. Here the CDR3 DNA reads TGTGCCAGCAGCTTGGGTGGAAGCTCTGGGGCCAACGTCCTGACTTTC.

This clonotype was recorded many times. CDR3 amino acids: CASSLVGTSRYNEQFF. The CDR3 DNA sequence: TGTGCCAGCAGCTTAGTTGGGACTTCAAGGTACAATGAGCAGTTCTTC. This chain links TRBV7-9 with TRBJ2-1, with TRBD2 as a possible D gene (6 bases). From germline, CDR1 is SEHNR and CDR2 FQNEAQ (reference sequence). This CDR3 has 16 amino acids. Trimming stripped 1 base from V and 4 bases from J, with 14 bases between.

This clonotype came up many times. CDR3 residues: CSARDLTGTGLNNEQFF. CDR3 in DNA: TGCAGTGCTAGAGACCTCACCGGGACAGGGCTCAACAATGAGCAGTTCTTC. The gene calls are TRBV20-1 and TRBJ2-1; 9 bases align to TRBD1. The V segment lost 0 bases and the J segment 5 bases; nucleotides outside the gene matches: 11. This CDR3 has 17 amino acids. Germline-derived CDR1 and CDR2 are DFQATT and SNEGSKA (reference sequence).

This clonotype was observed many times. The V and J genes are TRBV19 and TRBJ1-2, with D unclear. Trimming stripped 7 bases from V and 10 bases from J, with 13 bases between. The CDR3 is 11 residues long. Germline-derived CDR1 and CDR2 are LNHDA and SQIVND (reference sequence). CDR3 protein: CASNYGAAYTF. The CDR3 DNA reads TGTGCCAGTAACTACGGAGCGGCCTACACCTTC.

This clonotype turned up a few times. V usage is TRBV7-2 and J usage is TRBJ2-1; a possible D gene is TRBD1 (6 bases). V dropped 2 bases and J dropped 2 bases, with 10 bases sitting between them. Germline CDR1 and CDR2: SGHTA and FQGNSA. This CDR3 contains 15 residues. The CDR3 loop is CASSLQTGTYNEQFF. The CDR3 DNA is TGTGCCAGCAGCTTACAGACAGGTACCTACAATGAGCAGTTCTTC.

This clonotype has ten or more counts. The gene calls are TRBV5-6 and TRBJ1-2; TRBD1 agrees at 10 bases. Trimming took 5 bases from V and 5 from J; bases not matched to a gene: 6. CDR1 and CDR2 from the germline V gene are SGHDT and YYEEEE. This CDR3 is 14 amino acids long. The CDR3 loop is CASRQDRGEYGYTF. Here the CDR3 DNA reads TGTGCCAGCAGACAGGACAGGGGGGAATATGGCTACACCTTC.

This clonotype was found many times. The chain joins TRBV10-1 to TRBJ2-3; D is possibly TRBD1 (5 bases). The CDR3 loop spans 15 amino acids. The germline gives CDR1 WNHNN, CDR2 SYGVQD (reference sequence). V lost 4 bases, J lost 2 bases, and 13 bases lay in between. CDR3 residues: CASSVRGLTTDTQYF. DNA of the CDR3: TGCGCCAGCAGTGTAAGGGGCCTCACCACAGATACGCAGTATTTT.

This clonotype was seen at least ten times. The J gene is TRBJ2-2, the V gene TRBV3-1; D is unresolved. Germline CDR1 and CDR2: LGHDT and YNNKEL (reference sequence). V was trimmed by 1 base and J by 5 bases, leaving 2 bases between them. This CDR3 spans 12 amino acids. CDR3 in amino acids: CASSQGTGELFF. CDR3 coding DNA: TGTGCCAGCAGCCAAGGAACCGGGGAGCTGTTTTTT.

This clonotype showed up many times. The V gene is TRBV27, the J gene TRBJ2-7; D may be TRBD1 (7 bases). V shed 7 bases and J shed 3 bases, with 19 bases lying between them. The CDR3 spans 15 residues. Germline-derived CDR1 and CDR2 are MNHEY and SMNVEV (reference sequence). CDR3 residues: CASMKDRAGSYEQYF. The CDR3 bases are TGTGCCAGCATGAAAGACAGGGCGGGGAGCTACGAGCAGTACTTC.

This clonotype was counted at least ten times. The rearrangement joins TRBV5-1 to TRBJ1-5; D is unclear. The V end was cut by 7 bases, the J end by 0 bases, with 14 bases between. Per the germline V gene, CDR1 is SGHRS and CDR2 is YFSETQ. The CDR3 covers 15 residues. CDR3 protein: CASRPDGDSNQPQHF. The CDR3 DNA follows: TGCGCCAGCCGTCCGGACGGAGATAGCAATCAGCCCCAGCATTTT.

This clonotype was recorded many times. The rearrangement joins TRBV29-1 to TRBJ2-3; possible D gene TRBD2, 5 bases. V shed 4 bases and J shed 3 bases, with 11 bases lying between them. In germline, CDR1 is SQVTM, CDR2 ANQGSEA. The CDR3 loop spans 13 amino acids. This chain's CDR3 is CSVVRAGTDTQYF. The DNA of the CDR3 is TGCAGCGTTGTGAGGGCCGGAACAGATACGCAGTATTTT.

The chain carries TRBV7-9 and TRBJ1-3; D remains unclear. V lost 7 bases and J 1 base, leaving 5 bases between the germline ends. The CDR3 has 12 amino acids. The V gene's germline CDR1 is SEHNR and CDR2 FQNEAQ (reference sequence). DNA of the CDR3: TGTGCCAGCATCCGATCTGGAAACACCATATATTTT. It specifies CASIRSGNTIYF. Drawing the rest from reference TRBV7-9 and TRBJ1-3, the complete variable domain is DTGVSQNPRHKITKRGQNVTFRCDPISEHNRLYWYRQTLGQGPEFLTYFQNEAQLEKSRLLSDRFSAERPKGSFSTLEIQRTEQGDSAMYLCASIRSGNTIYFGEGSWLTVV.

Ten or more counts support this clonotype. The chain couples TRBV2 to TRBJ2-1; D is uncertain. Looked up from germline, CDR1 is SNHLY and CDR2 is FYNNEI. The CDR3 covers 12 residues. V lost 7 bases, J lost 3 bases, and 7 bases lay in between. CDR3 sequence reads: CASMIRYNEQFF. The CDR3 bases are TGTGCCAGCATGATCCGCTACAATGAGCAGTTCTTC. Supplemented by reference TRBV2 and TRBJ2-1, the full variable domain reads EPEVTQTPSHQVTQMGQEVILRCVPISNHLYFYWYRQILGQKVEFLVSFYNNEISEKSEIFDDQFSVERPDGSNFTLKIRSTKLEDSAMYFCASMIRYNEQFFGPGTRLTVL.

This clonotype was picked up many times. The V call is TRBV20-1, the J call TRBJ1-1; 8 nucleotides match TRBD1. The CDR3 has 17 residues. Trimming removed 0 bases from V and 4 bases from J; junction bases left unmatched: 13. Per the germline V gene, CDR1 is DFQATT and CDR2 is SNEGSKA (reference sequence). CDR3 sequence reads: CSARDQDRVWLGTEAFF. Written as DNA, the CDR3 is TGCAGTGCTAGAGATCAGGACAGGGTTTGGTTGGGCACTGAAGCTTTCTTT.

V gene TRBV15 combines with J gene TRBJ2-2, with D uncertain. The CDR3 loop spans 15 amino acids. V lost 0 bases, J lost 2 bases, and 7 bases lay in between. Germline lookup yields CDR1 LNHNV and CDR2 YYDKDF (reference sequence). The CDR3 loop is CATSRDRGNTGELFF. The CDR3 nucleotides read TGTGCCACCAGCAGAGATCGTGGCAACACCGGGGAGCTGTTTTTT.

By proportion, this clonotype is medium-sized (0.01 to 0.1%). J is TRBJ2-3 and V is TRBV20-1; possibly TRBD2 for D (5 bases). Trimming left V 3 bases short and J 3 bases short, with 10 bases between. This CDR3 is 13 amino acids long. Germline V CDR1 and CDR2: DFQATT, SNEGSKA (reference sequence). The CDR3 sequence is CSASSPGTDTQYF. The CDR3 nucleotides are TGCAGTGCTAGTTCCCCGGGGACAGATACGCAGTATTTT.

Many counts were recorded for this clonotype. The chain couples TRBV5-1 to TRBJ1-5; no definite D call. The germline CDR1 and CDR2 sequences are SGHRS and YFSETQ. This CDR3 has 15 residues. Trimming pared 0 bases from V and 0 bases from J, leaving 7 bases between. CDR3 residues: CASSLDGYSNQPQHF. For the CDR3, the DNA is TGCGCCAGCAGCTTGGACGGGTATAGCAATCAGCCCCAGCATTTT.

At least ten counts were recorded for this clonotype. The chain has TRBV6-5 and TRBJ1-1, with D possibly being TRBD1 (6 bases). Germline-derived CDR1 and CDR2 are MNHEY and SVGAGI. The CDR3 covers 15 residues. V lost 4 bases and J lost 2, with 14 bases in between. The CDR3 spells CASSFRTDRNTEAFF. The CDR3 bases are TGTGCCAGCAGTTTTCGGACAGATAGAAACACTGAAGCTTTCTTT.

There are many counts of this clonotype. The CDR3 loop reads CAIMMEGADTQYF. The CDR3 DNA reads as TGTGCCATCATGATGGAGGGCGCAGATACGCAGTATTTT. V gene TRBV10-3 combines with J gene TRBJ2-3; tentative D call: TRBD2 (6 bases). V gave up 7 bases and J gave up 4 bases, with 12 bases separating them. Germline CDR1 and CDR2: ENHRY and SYGVKD. The CDR3 contains 13 residues.

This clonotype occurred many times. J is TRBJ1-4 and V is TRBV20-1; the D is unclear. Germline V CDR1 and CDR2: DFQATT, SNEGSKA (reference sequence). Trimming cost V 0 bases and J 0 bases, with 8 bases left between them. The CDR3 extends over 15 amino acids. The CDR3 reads CSARDYLATNEKLFF. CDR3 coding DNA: TGCAGTGCTAGAGATTACTTGGCAACTAATGAAAAACTGTTTTTT.

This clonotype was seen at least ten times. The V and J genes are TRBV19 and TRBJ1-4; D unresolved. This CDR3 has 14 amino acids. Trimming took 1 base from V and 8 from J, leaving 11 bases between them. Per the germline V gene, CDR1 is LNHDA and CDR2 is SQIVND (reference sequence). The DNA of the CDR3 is TGTGCCAGTAGTATAGCGGGGATCCGGGAAAAACTGTTTTTT. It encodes CASSIAGIREKLFF. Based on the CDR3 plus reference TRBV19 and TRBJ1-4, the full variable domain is DGGITQSPKYLFRKEGQNVTLSCEQNLNHDAMYWYRQDPGQGLRLIYYSQIVNDFQKGDIAEGYSVSREKKESFPLTVTSAQKNPTAFYLCASSIAGIREKLFFGSGTQLSVL.

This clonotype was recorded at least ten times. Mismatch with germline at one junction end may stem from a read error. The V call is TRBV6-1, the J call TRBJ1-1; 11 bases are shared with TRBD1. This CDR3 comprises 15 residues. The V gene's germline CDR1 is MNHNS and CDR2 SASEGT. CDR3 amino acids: CASREAGQGVTEAFF. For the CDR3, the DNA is TGTGCCAGCAGGGAAGCGGGACAGGGGGTTACTGAAGCTTTCTTT.

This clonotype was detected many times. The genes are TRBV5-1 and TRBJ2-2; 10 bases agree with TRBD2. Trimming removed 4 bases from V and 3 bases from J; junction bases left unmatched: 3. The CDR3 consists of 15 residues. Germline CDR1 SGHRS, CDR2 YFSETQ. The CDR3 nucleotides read TGCGCCAGCAGCCGGAGCGGGGGGGACACCGGGGAGCTGTTTTTT. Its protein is CASSRSGGDTGELFF.

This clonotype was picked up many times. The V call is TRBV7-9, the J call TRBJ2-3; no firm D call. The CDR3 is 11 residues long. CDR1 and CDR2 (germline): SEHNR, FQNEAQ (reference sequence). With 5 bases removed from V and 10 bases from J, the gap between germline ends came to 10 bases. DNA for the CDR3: TGTGCCAGCAGCCCCCTAAATGCGCAGTATTTT. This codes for CASSPLNAQYF.

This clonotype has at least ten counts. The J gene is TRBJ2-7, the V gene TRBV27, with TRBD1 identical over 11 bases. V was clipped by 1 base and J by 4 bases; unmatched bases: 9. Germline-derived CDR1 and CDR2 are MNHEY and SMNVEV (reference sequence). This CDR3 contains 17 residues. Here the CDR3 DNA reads TGTGCCAGCAGTTTATGGCCTCCGGACAGGGGGCCGTACGAGCAGTACTTC. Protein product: CASSLWPPDRGPYEQYF.